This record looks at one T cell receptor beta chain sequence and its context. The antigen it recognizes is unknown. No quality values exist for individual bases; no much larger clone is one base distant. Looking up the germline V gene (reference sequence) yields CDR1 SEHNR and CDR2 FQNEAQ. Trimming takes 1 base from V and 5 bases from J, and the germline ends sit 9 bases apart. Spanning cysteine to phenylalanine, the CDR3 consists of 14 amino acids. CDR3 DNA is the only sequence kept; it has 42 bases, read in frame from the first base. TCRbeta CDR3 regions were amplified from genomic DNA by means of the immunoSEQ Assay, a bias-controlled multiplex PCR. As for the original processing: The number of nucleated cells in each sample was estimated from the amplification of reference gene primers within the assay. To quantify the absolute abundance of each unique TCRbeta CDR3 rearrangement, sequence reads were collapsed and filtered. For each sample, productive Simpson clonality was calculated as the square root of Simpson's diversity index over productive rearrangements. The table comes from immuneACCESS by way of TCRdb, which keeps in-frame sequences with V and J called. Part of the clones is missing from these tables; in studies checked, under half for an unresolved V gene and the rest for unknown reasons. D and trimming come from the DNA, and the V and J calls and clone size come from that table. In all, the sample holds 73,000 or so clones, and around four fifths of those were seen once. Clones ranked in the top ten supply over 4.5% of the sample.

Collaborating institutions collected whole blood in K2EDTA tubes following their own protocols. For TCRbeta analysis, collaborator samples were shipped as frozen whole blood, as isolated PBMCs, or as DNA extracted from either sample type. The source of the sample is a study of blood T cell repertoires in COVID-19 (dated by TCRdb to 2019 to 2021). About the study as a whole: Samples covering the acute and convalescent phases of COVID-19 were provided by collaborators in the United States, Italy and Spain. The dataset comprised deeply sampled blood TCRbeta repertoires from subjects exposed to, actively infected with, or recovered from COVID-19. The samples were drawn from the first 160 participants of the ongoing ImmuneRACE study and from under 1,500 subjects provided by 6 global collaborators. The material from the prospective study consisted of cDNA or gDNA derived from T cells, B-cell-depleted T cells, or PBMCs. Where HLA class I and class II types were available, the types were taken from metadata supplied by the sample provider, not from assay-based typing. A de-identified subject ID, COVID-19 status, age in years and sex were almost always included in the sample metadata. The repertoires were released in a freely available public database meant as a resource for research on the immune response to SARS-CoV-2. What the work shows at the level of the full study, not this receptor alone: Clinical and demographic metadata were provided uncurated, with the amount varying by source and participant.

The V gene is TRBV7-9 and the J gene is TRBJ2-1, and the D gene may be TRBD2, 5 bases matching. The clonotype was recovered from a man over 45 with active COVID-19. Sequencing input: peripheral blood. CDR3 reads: CASSLGLPNNEQFF. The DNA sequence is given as TGTGCCAGCAGCTTAGGACTACCCAACAATGAGCAGTTCTTC.